Included here is one TCR beta chain sequence, with context. In germline, CDR1 is LNHDA, CDR2 SQIVND (reference sequence). CDR3 size: 13 residues. V lost 11 bases, J lost 2 bases, and 9 bases stayed unmatched. The data derive from a study of T cell changes during pregnancy in multiple sclerosis. Data came from immunoSEQ multiplex PCR; TCRdb stores just in-frame clones and leaves some out. The sample carries 50,000 to 75,000 clones, roughly nine tenths recorded once. This sequence originates from a female donor in good health, enrolled as a control in a pregnancy study. The rearrangement joins TRBV19 to TRBJ2-7, with 7 bases that match TRBD2. The material sequenced was peripheral blood, taken after pregnancy. The CDR3 loop reads CAVSPGLPYEQYF. CDR3 sequence (DNA): TGTGCCGTTTCACCGGGACTACCCTACGAGCAGTACTTC.